These 20 T cell receptor beta chains share one sample of origin, sequenced in a study of T cells in Graves' hyperthyroidism and ophthalmopathy. Authors of the study amplified TCR beta CDR3 regions from RNA transcripts. RT-PCR in the first round (using the HTBI primer set) targeted the TCR CDR3. TCRdb independently ran MiXCR on the multiplex PCR reads; one entry per CDR3 protein. The sample yields hundreds of thousands of distinct CDR3 sequences, approximately 15% seen once. The source material was blood. The receptors here all came from a woman in her 30s with Graves' hyperthyroidism that later progressed to Graves' ophthalmopathy.

This clonotype was seen ten or more times. The CDR3 DNA is TGTGCCAGCAGCTTAGACGCTTGGGACAGGGGCAATCAGCCCCAGCATTTT. This encodes CASSLDAWDRGNQPQHF. The chain uses TRBV11-2 and TRBJ1-5; 9 bases fit TRBD1. This CDR3 is 17 amino acids long. V was clipped by 0 bases and J by 2 bases; unmatched bases: 5. Germline lookup yields CDR1 SGHAT and CDR2 FQNNGV.

The V gene is TRBV25-1, the J gene TRBJ1-1; 11 bases are a match to TRBD1. After removal of 3 bases from V and 1 base from J, the junction contained 1 base not matched to a gene. Germline V gene sequence: CDR1 MGHDK, CDR2 SYGVNS. The CDR3 has 15 amino acids. The CDR3 spells CASSEGQGGNTEAFF. The CDR3 region has the DNA TGTGCCAGCAGTGAGGGACAGGGGGGGAACACTGAAGCTTTCTTT.

This clonotype was counted at least ten times. V gene TRBV6-1 combines with J gene TRBJ1-5, with D possibly matching TRBD1 (6 bases). V was cut by 6 bases and J by 0 bases, with 15 bases left in between. CDR1 and CDR2 (germline): MNHNS, SASEGT. There are 16 residues in the CDR3. In nucleotides, the CDR3 is TGTGCCAGCAGCCCCAGGAAGGACAGTAGCAATCAGCCCCAGCATTTT. Translating gives CASSPRKDSSNQPQHF.

There are many counts of this clonotype. V and J are TRBV24-1 and TRBJ2-5; 9 bases fit TRBD2. The CDR3 consists of 14 residues. With V trimmed by 6 bases and J by 5 bases, 6 bases remained unmatched. Per germline, CDR1 KGHDR and CDR2 SFDVKD. This CDR3 reads CATSFSGRSETQYF. The CDR3 nucleotides are TGTGCCACCAGTTTCAGCGGGAGGTCTGAGACCCAGTACTTC.

As to this clonotype: A much larger clonotype is one base distant, so this may be a read error. The CDR3 carries no conserved terminal phenylalanine or tryptophan, so it likely arises from a read error. The chain uses TRBV20-1 and TRBJ2-1; D gene ambiguous. Germline V lookup: CDR1 DFQATT, CDR2 SNEGSKA (reference sequence). Trimming removed 5 bases from V and 0 bases from J, with 14 bases in between. The CDR3 is 15 residues long. The DNA for the CDR3 is TGCAGTGCTTCGCCCTCGAGGAGCTCCTACAATGAGCAGTTCTTA. It specifies CSASPSRSSYNEQFL.

This clonotype was seen repeatedly, ten times or more. This chain uses TRBV30 with TRBJ1-1; D may be TRBD1 (5 bases). Germline CDR1 GTSNPN, CDR2 SVGIG (reference sequence). V was cut by 8 bases and J by 7 bases, with 17 bases left in between. The CDR3 spans 12 residues. Here the CDR3 reads CAQGHLGREAFF. The DNA for the CDR3 is TGTGCCCAGGGCCACCTGGGCCGTGAAGCTTTCTTT.

The table lists this clonotype with a few counts. V is TRBV4-2 and J is TRBJ1-1, with 8 bases aligning to TRBD1. V dropped 4 bases and J dropped 4; count of bases not matched to a gene: 8. This CDR3 has 15 amino acids. From germline, CDR1 is LGHNA and CDR2 YNFKEQ. The DNA for the CDR3 is TGTGCCAGCAGCCGAGAGACAGGGGAGGCCACTGAAGCTTTCTTT. Translation: CASSRETGEATEAFF.

In its sample, this clonotype was seen many times. The chain is built from TRBV5-1 and TRBJ2-1; 7 bases agree with TRBD2. V lost 1 base and J lost 7; bases outside the gene matches: 8. The germline CDR1 and CDR2 sequences are SGHRS and YFSETQ. The CDR3 has 15 amino acids. DNA of the CDR3: TGCGCCAGCAGCTTGTACCGGGAGGTTTCAAATGAGCAGTTCTTC. Its translation: CASSLYREVSNEQFF.

The chain combines TRBV19 with TRBJ1-4; D is ambiguous. V was clipped by 3 bases and J by 8 bases, with 10 bases between them. The length of the CDR3 is 13 residues. CDR1 is LNHDA, CDR2 SQIVND, per germline (reference sequence). CDR3 nucleotide sequence: TGTGCCAGTAGTATCGGGGTATGGGAAAAACTGTTTTTT. Amino acid sequence: CASSIGVWEKLFF.

The chain has TRBV28 and TRBJ1-4, with 7 bases that match TRBD1. The CDR3 has 12 residues. V was clipped by 7 bases and J by 10 bases; unmatched bases: 6. From germline, CDR1 is MDHEN and CDR2 SYDVKM. In nucleotides, the CDR3 is TGTGCCAGCAAGACTACAGGGGTAAAACTGTTTTTT. Translating it yields CASKTTGVKLFF.

In its sample, this clonotype was seen once. The chain is built from TRBV29-1 and TRBJ2-2, with 7 bases aligning to TRBD1. CDR3 length: 14 residues. CDR1 and CDR2 (germline): SQVTM, ANQGSEA. With V trimmed by 7 bases and J by 1 base, 6 bases remained unmatched. The CDR3: CSAHRGQNTGELFF. Here the CDR3 DNA reads TGCAGCGCCCACAGGGGACAGAACACCGGGGAGCTGTTTTTT.

The table lists this clonotype with a few counts. In DNA form, the CDR3 reads TGTGCCAGCAGTTTCGAGGGAAGAACCGGGGAGCTGTTTTTT. Translated, it gives CASSFEGRTGELFF. The chain is built from TRBV27 and TRBJ2-2; weak D call: TRBD2 (5 bases). V shed 3 bases and J shed 5 bases, with 10 bases lying between them. Germline lookup yields CDR1 MNHEY and CDR2 SMNVEV (reference sequence). The CDR3 loop spans 14 amino acids.

The table lists this clonotype with many counts. The V and J genes are TRBV19 and TRBJ2-5; TRBD2 matches at 7 bases. The germline CDR1 and CDR2 sequences are LNHDA and SQIVND (reference sequence). V gave up 6 bases and J gave up 2 bases; unmatched junction bases: 6. This CDR3 contains 14 residues. In DNA, the CDR3 is TGTGCCAGTAGCGCGGGAGACAGACAAGAGACCCAGTACTTC. It yields the protein CASSAGDRQETQYF.

In its sample, this clonotype was seen many times. The chain joins TRBV20-1 to TRBJ2-1; 10 bases map to TRBD2. CDR1 and CDR2 (germline): DFQATT, SNEGSKA (reference sequence). The CDR3 length is 15 residues. The trim removed 0 bases at V and 9 bases at J, leaving 8 bases unmatched. The CDR3 here is CSARDPTSGTLEQFF. The CDR3 nucleotides read TGCAGTGCTAGAGATCCTACTAGCGGGACCCTTGAGCAGTTCTTC.

This clonotype came up many times. The V call is TRBV3-1, the J call TRBJ1-2, with D possibly being TRBD1 (5 bases). This CDR3 has 19 residues. V was shortened by 8 bases and J by 4 bases, with 32 bases between the two germline ends. Per germline, CDR1 LGHDT and CDR2 YNNKEL (reference sequence). CDR3 DNA sequence: TGTGCCAGCGACAAAGGGAGCTTCGGGAAAAAACAGGTCCGCTATGGCTACACCTTC. This encodes CASDKGSFGKKQVRYGYTF.

This clonotype was found a few times. The chain is built from TRBV27 and TRBJ2-3; D is ambiguous. Germline V lookup: CDR1 MNHEY, CDR2 SMNVEV (reference sequence). The V gene lost 6 bases and the J gene lost 5 bases, with 12 bases spanning the gap. The CDR3 consists of 13 residues. The CDR3, as DNA: TGTGCCAGCAGATTCCTCCCCGGAGATACGCAGTATTTT. Translating it yields CASRFLPGDTQYF.

This clonotype occurred many times. This chain uses TRBV11-3 with TRBJ1-1; D not certain. The CDR3 has 17 amino acids. The germline V and J ends were trimmed by 2 bases and 1 base, with 17 bases remaining between them. Germline V gene lookup returns CDR1 SGHNT and CDR2 YENEEA. CDR3 residues: CASSLTTGFWANTEAFF. In DNA form, the CDR3 reads TGTGCCAGCAGCTTAACAACTGGGTTTTGGGCGAACACTGAAGCTTTCTTT.

This clonotype was seen many times. The chain couples TRBV6-5 to TRBJ2-7, with D unclear. Trimming removed 0 bases from V and 3 bases from J, with 12 bases in between. The CDR3 contains 15 residues. Germline V gene sequence: CDR1 MNHEY, CDR2 SVGAGI. The CDR3 nucleotides are TGTGCCAGCAGTTACTCTCCCGGACGGTTCTACGAGCAGTACTTC. Translation: CASSYSPGRFYEQYF.

In this sample, this clonotype turned up once. This chain links TRBV20-1 with TRBJ2-2; 15 nucleotides align to TRBD2. Germline V gene lookup returns CDR1 DFQATT and CDR2 SNEGSKA (reference sequence). CDR3 length: 16 amino acids. Trimming cost V 6 bases and J 4 bases; bases outside gene matches: 6. This CDR3 reads CSARGLAGGSTGELFF. As DNA, the CDR3 is TGCAGTGCCCGGGGACTAGCGGGAGGCTCCACCGGGGAGCTGTTTTTT.

This clonotype was detected many times. This chain connects TRBV9 to TRBJ2-7; possible D gene TRBD1, 6 bases. Germline values: CDR1 SGDLS, CDR2 YYNGEE. Trimming removed 3 bases at V and 0 bases at J, with 7 bases between. The CDR3 contains 13 residues. Written as DNA, the CDR3 is TGTGCCAGCAGCGCAGGGGACTCCTACGAGCAGTACTTC. Translation gives CASSAGDSYEQYF.